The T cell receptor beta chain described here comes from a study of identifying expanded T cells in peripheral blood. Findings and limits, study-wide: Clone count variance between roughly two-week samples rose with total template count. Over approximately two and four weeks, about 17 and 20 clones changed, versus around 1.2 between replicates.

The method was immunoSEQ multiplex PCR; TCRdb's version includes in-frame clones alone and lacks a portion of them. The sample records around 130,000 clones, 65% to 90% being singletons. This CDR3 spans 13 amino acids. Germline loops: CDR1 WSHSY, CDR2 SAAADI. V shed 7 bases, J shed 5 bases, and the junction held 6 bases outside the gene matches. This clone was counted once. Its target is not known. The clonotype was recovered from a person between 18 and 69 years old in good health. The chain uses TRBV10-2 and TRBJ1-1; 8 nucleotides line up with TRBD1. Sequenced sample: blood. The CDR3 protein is CASNTGGATEAFF. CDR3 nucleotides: TGCGCCAGCAATACAGGGGGGGCGACTGAAGCTTTCTTT.